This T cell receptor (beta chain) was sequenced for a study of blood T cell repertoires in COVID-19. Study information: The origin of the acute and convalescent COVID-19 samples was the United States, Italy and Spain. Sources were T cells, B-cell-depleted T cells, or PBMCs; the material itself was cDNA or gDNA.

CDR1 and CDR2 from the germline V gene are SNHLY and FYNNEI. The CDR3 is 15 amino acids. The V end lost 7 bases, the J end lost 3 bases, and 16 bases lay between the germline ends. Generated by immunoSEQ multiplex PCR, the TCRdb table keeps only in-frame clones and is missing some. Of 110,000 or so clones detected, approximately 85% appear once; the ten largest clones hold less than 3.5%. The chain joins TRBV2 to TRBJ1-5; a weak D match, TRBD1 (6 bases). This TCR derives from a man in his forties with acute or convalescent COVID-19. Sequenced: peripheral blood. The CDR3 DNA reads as TGTGCCAGCATTAGGGGGAACAGTGACAATCAGCCCCAGCATTTT. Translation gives CASIRGNSDNQPQHF.